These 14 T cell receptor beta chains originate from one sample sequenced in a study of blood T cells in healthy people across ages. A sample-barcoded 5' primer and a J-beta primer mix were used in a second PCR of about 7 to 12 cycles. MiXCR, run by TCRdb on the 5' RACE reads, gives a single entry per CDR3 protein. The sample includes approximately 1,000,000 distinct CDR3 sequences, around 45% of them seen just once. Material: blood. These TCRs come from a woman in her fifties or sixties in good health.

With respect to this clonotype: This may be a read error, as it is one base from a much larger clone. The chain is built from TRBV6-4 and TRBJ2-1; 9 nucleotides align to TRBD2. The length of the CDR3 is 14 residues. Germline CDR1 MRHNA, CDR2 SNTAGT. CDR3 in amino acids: CAGSTKAGGNEQFF. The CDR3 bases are TGTGCCGGCAGTACTAAAGCGGGAGGCAATGAGCAGTTCTTC.

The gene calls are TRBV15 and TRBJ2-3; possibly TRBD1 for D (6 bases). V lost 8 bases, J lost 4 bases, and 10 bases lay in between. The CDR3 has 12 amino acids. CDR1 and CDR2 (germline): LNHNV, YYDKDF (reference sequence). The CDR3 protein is CATGGIADTQYF. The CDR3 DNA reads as TGTGCCACCGGGGGCATCGCAGATACGCAGTATTTT.

CDR3 region: CASSLGRGPQPQHF. For the CDR3, the DNA is TGTGCCAGCAGTTTAGGTAGGGGACCCCAGCCCCAGCATTTT. This rearrangement joins TRBV28 to TRBJ1-5; D may be TRBD1 (5 bases). The CDR3 extends over 14 amino acids. Trimming removed 2 bases at V and 7 bases at J, with 12 bases between. Germline V gene lookup returns CDR1 MDHEN and CDR2 SYDVKM.

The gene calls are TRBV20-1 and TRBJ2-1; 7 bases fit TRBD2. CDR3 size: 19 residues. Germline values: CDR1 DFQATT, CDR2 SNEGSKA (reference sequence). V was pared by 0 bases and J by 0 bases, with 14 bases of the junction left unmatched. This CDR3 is CSARDRSLASGGSYNEQFF. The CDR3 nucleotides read TGCAGTGCTAGAGATCGTAGCTTAGCATCGGGGGGCTCCTACAATGAGCAGTTCTTC.

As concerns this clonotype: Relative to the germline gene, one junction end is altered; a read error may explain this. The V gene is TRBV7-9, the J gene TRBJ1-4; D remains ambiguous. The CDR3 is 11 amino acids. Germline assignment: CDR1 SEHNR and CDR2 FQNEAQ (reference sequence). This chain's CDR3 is CASTPGERLFF. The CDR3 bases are TGTGCCTCTACACCAGGTGAAAGACTGTTTTTT.

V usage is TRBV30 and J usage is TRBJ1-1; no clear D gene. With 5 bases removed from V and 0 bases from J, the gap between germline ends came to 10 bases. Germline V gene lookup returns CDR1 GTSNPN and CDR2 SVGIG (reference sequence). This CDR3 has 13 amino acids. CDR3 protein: CAWATDMNTEAFF. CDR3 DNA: TGTGCCTGGGCGACGGATATGAACACTGAAGCTTTCTTT.

The CDR3 loop is CASSLSGGPSGPSAGGYNHEQFF. CDR3 coding DNA: TGTGCCAGCAGCCTATCAGGGGGACCCTCCGGCCCATCAGCGGGAGGGTACAACCATGAGCAGTTCTTC. The genes are TRBV12-3 or TRBV12-4 and TRBJ2-1; 10 bases fit TRBD2. The CDR3 loop spans 23 amino acids. Unmatched junction bases numbered 34, after V lost 6 bases and J lost 8 bases.

CDR3 sequence (DNA): TGTGCCAGCAGCACGGGACTAGTCAACGAGCAGTACTTC. Residues: CASSTGLVNEQYF. The chain carries TRBV9 and TRBJ2-4; 8 bases fit TRBD2. The better agreement between TRBJ2-7 and the DNA end casts doubt on the J call. The germline V gene encodes CDR1 SGDLS and CDR2 YYNGEE. The CDR3 is 13 residues long.

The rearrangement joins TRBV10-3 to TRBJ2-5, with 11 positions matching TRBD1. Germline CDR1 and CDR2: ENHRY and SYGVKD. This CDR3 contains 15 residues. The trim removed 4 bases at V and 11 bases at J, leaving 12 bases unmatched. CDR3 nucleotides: TGTGCCATCAGTGTTGGACAGGGGGCGCGGAATGAGCAGTACTTC. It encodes CAISVGQGARNEQYF.

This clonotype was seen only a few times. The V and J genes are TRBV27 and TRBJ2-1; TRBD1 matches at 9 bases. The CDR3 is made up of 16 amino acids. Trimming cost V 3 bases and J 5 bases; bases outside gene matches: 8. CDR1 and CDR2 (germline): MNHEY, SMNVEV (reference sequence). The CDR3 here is CASSFPGTGRDNEQFF. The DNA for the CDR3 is TGTGCCAGCAGTTTCCCTGGGACAGGGAGAGACAATGAGCAGTTCTTC.

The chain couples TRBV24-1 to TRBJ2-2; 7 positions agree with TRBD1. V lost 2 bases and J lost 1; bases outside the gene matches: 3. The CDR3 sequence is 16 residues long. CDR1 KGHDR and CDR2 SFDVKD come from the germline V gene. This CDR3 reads CATSDSGTENTGELFF. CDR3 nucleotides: TGTGCCACCAGTGATTCGGGGACAGAGAACACCGGGGAGCTGTTTTTT.

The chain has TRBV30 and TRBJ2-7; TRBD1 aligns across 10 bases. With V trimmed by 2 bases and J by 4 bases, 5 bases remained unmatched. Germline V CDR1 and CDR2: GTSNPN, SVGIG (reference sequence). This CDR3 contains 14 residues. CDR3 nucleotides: TGTGCCTGGAGTTCGACAGGGGGCCCTTACGAGCAGTACTTC. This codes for CAWSSTGGPYEQYF.

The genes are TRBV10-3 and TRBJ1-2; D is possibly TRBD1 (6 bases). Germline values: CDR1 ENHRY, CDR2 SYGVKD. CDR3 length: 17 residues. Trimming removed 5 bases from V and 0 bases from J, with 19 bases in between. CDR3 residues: CAISNSSRDKTNYGYTF. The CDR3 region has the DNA TGTGCCATCAGTAACTCTTCTCGGGACAAGACTAACTATGGCTACACCTTC.

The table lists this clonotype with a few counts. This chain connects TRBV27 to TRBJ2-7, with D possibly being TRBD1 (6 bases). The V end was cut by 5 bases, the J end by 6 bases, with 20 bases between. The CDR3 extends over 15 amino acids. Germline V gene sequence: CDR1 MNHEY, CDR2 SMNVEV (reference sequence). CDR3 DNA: TGTGCCAGCAGTCCCCGACAGGCAACCCAGGGCGAGCAGTACTTC. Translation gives CASSPRQATQGEQYF.